This T cell receptor beta chain was retrieved from a study of CD8+ T cells in alopecia areata. Regarding the study as a whole: Resident alphabeta T cells of normal skin are also sequenced in scalp samples. Clonality exceeded that of normal scalp in lesional scalp, most notably in alopecia totalis/universalis.

cDNA prepared by RNA extraction and subsequent reverse transcription served as the template for sequencing. Using immunoSEQ multiplex PCR, the repertoire was profiled, and TCRdb retains in-frame clones only, with some absent. The table shows some 20,000 clones, with 60% to 70% occurring only once. As to this clone: Its antigen is unidentified.

This CDR3 is 15 amino acids long. CDR1 and CDR2 from the germline V gene are LNHDA and SQIVND (reference sequence). With 3 bases clipped from V and 4 bases from J, the junction kept 7 bases outside the gene matches. For roughly five patients taking part in the biomarker study, CD4+ cells were further sorted into CD25+CD127- cells. The sequence was collected from a human donor with alopecia areata. Sequenced: CD4+ Tregs sorted from blood. V usage is TRBV19 and J usage is TRBJ2-7; 9 bases are shared with TRBD1. CDR3 sequence: CASSMGPGQGYEQYF. CDR3 DNA sequence: TGTGCCAGTAGTATGGGTCCGGGACAGGGATACGAGCAGTACTTC.